Listed here are 8 T cell receptor beta chains from one sample, sequenced in a study of beta chain features in type 1 diabetes. Of the isolated RNA, all was reverse transcribed, and so the sequenced material was expressed TCRB transcripts. Only in-frame clones appear in the TCRdb table, and some are missing; sequencing was by immunoSEQ multiplex PCR. In the table there are 900,000 or so clones, roughly 17% of which are singletons. The sequencing input was naive CD4+ T cells from blood. The receptors were sampled from a woman younger than 30 in good health.

The gene calls are TRBV5-4 and TRBJ1-4; possible D gene TRBD1, 5 bases. The length of the CDR3 is 14 residues. V was trimmed by 4 bases and J by 12 bases, leaving 19 bases between them. Germline values: CDR1 SGHNT, CDR2 YYREEE (reference sequence). The CDR3 is CASSQVGAGTELFF. DNA for the CDR3: TGTGCCAGCAGCCAAGTGGGAGCAGGGACGGAACTGTTTTTT.

In this sample, this clone turned up a few times. The chain is built from TRBV28 and TRBJ1-2, with no clear D. V was clipped by 3 bases and J by 14 bases, with 22 bases between them. CDR3 size: 14 residues. Germline V gives CDR1 MDHEN, CDR2 SYDVKM. The CDR3 loop reads CASSFAFVLVGATF. The CDR3 coding sequence is TGTGCCAGCAGTTTCGCTTTTGTCCTGGTCGGCGCGACCTTC.

This clone has a single count. The chain links TRBV15 to TRBJ2-5; D ambiguous. Deletions cut 0 bases from V and 5 bases from J, with 10 bases between. This CDR3 has 14 amino acids. Per germline, CDR1 LNHNV and CDR2 YYDKDF (reference sequence). CDR3 loop: CATSRETLMETQYF. In DNA, the CDR3 is TGTGCCACCAGCAGAGAGACCCTAATGGAGACCCAGTACTTC.

This clone occurred a few times. The chain links TRBV18 to TRBJ2-3; no definite D call. CDR1 KGHSH and CDR2 LQKENI come from the germline V gene. The V gene lost 3 bases and the J gene lost 8 bases, with 12 bases spanning the gap. CDR3 length: 13 amino acids. The chain's CDR3 is CASSPEFQVTQYF. CDR3 coding DNA: TGTGCCAGCTCACCCGAGTTTCAGGTTACGCAGTATTTT.

This clone was recorded a few times. The chain couples TRBV19 to TRBJ1-5; TRBD1 is a possible D gene (6 bases). CDR1 and CDR2 from the germline V gene are LNHDA and SQIVND (reference sequence). The CDR3 is 16 amino acids. The V end was cut by 3 bases, the J end by 2 bases, with 14 bases between. The CDR3 spells CASSITGARGNQPQHF. The CDR3 DNA reads TGTGCCAGTAGTATTACGGGGGCGAGAGGCAATCAGCCCCAGCATTTT.

The chain combines TRBV28 with TRBJ1-1, with 8 bases lining up with TRBD1. Germline CDR1 is MDHEN and CDR2 is SYDVKM. This CDR3 comprises 14 residues. The V segment lost 6 bases and the J segment 4 bases; nucleotides outside the gene matches: 7. The CDR3 sequence: CASSAGGRGTEAFF. The CDR3 DNA sequence: TGTGCCAGCAGCGCAGGGGGCCGGGGCACTGAAGCTTTCTTT. Combining the CDR3 with reference TRBV28 and TRBJ1-1 gives the whole variable domain DVKVTQSSRYLVKRTGEKVFLECVQDMDHENMFWYRQDPGLGLRLIYFSYDVKMKEKGDIPEGYSVSREKKERFSLILESASTNQTSMYLCASSAGGRGTEAFFGQGTRLTVV.

This clone has just a few counts. The rearrangement uses TRBV5-6 and TRBJ1-5; 9 bases are a match to TRBD1. Trimming at V came to 5 bases and at J to 6 bases, leaving 9 bases not matched to a gene. Germline lookup yields CDR1 SGHDT and CDR2 YYEEEE. This CDR3 has 15 amino acids. CDR3 region: CASSSGTGIGQPQHF. In DNA, the CDR3 is TGTGCCAGCAGTTCCGGGACAGGGATCGGTCAGCCCCAGCATTTT.

This clone was detected only a few times. This chain connects TRBV6-1 to TRBJ1-2; 8 bases line up with TRBD1. The CDR3 has 14 amino acids. Germline trimming cut 2 bases from V and 3 bases from J; bases unmatched to any gene: 2. Germline V gene data show CDR1 as MNHNS and CDR2 as SASEGT. CDR3 DNA: TGTGCCAGCAGTGAACAGGGGGCCCACTATGGCTACACCTTC. The encoded protein is CASSEQGAHYGYTF.